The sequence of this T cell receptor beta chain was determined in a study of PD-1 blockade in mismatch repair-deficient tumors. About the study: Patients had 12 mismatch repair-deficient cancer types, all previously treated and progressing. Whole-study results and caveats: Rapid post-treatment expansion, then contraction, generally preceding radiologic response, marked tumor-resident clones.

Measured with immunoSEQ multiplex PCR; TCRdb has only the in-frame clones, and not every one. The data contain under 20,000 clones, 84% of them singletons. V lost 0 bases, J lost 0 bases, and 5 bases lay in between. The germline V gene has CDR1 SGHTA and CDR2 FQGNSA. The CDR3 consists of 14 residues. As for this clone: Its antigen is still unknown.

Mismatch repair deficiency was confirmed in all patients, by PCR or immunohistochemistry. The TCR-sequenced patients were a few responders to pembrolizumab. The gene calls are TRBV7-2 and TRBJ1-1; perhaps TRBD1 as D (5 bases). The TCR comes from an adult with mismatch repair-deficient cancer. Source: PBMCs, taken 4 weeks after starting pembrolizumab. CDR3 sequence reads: CASSLARVNTEAFF. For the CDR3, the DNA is TGTGCCAGCAGCTTAGCCAGGGTGAACACTGAAGCTTTCTTT.